This entry lists 2 T cell receptor beta chains sequenced from one sample in a study of breast tumors, draining lymph nodes, adjacent tissues. TCRdb re-derived calls from the multiplex PCR reads in MiXCR, one entry per CDR3 protein. The top ten hold roughly 15% of the sample, which has some 15,000 distinct CDR3 sequences, 40% to 65% seen once. Sequenced input: tumor-adjacent breast tissue. These receptors were collected from a female donor with breast cancer. Some clones in this sample may be carry-over from other donors' samples.

About this clonotype itself: One end of the junction fails to match germline, which may point to a read error. This sequence joins TRBV9 and TRBJ2-1; D remains ambiguous. This CDR3 is built from 13 residues. Germline-derived CDR1 and CDR2 are SGDLS and YYNGEE. Here the CDR3 reads CASSVDGFKWQFF. DNA for the CDR3: TGTGCCAGCAGCGTAGACGGGTTTAAGTGGCAGTTTTTC.

This clonotype occurred many times. The genes are TRBV11-3 and TRBJ1-1; D remains unclear. Germline CDR1 and CDR2: SGHNT and YENEEA. There are 13 residues in the CDR3. Trimming cost V 3 bases and J 8 bases, with 13 bases left between them. CDR3 nucleotides: TGTGCCAGCAGCTTTTCTAGTCCCGGGGAAGCTTTCTTT. The encoded protein is CASSFSSPGEAFF.